These T cell receptor beta chains were read from a single sample in a study of PD-L1 blockade in urothelial cancer. Sequencing used immunoSEQ multiplex PCR; TCRdb keeps in-frame clones, though not all of them. The table shows some 74,000 clones, with around four fifths occurring only once. Sequencing was performed on PBMCs, taken around atezolizumab (anti-PD-L1) treatment. These receptors were collected from a man in his forties with urothelial cancer. CDR3s include the opening cysteine and the closing phenylalanine or tryptophan. A D gene is named only where the DNA matches it firmly. Not every row has a clone size; where given, it reads once, few, many or a size class.

TRBV7-6	few	TRBJ1-2	NA	CASSPSTTLLDYGYTF	TGTGCCAGCAGCCCCTCGACTACTCTTTTAGACTATGGCTACACCTTC
TRBV7-9	NA	TRBJ2-2	TRBD2	CASSSYVTSGGELFF	TGTGCCAGCAGCTCCTACGTGACTAGCGGCGGGGAGCTGTTTTTT
TRBV5-4	NA	TRBJ2-3	TRBD2	CASSLAIAGGPQDTQYF	TGTGCCAGCAGCTTGGCAATAGCGGGAGGGCCCCAAGATACGCAGTATTTT
TRBV19	NA	TRBJ1-1	TRBD1	CASNVPRGRTEAFF	TGTGCCAGTAACGTCCCCAGGGGGCGGACTGAAGCTTTCTTT
TRBV5-8	NA	TRBJ2-1	TRBD1	CASSLEGQGLNEQFF	TGTGCCAGCAGCTTGGAAGGACAGGGATTGAATGAGCAGTTCTTC
TRBV6-1	NA	TRBJ2-3	NA	CASSKGSGGISDTQYF	TGTGCCAGCAGTAAAGGATCGGGTGGAATTTCAGATACGCAGTATTTT
TRBV14	NA	TRBJ1-1	NA	CASSPTIKPSTEAFF	TGTGCCAGCAGCCCCACTATTAAACCCTCCACTGAAGCTTTCTTT
TRBV6-1	NA	TRBJ1-5	NA	CASREQGFGNQPQHF	TGTGCCAGCAGAGAACAGGGCTTTGGGAATCAGCCCCAGCATTTT
TRBV6-4	NA	TRBJ1-2	NA	CASSDTYRRTSNYGYTF	TGTGCCAGCAGTGACACTTACCGAAGGACTTCTAACTATGGCTACACCTTC
TRBV19	NA	TRBJ1-1	TRBD1	CASKRTGAIANTEAFF	TGTGCCAGTAAAAGGACAGGGGCGATCGCGAACACTGAAGCTTTCTTT
TRBV6-5	NA	TRBJ2-7	NA	CASSYVKRTYEQYF	TGTGCCAGCAGTTACGTGAAGAGAACCTACGAGCAGTACTTC
TRBV7-3	NA	TRBJ2-1	TRBD2	CASSPPAGAEQFF	TGTGCCAGCAGTCCCCCAGCGGGGGCGGAGCAGTTCTTC
TRBV5-6	NA	TRBJ2-3	TRBD2	CASSLGGGGVTDTQYF	TGTGCCAGCAGCTTGGGAGGTGGGGGGGTCACAGATACGCAGTATTTT
TRBV2	NA	TRBJ2-3	NA	CASIRDATDTQYF	TGTGCCAGCATCAGGGATGCCACAGATACGCAGTATTTT
TRBV20-1	NA	TRBJ2-3	TRBD2	CSGGSGNTQYF	TGCAGTGGGGGTAGCGGGAACACGCAGTATTTT
TRBV10-1	NA	TRBJ2-7	TRBD1	CASSEGPGGPQGEQYF	TGCGCCAGCAGTGAGGGGCCAGGGGGTCCCCAAGGCGAGCAGTACTTC
TRBV29-1	NA	TRBJ2-3	NA	CSGTESTDTQYF	TGCAGCGGAACAGAGAGCACAGATACGCAGTATTTT
TRBV4-1	NA	TRBJ2-1	NA	CASSQDKWGSGRNEQFF	TGCGCCAGCAGCCAAGATAAATGGGGAAGCGGCAGGAATGAGCAGTTCTTC
TRBV28	NA	TRBJ2-7	NA	CASSLTGGAGYEQYF	TGTGCCAGCAGTTTAACTGGGGGGGCCGGGTACGAGCAGTACTTC
TRBV28	NA	TRBJ2-1	TRBD1	CASSLSPGQPQQFF	TGTGCCAGCAGTTTAAGTCCGGGACAGCCCCAGCAGTTCTTC
TRBV10-3	NA	TRBJ1-1	TRBD1	CAISDWDRKTTEAFF	TGTGCCATCAGTGACTGGGACAGAAAGACCACTGAAGCTTTCTTT
TRBV7-9	once	TRBJ1-1	TRBD1	CASGQGPTEAFF	TGTGCCAGCGGACAGGGACCCACTGAAGCTTTCTTT
TRBV11-2	NA	TRBJ2-7	NA	CASSLYRDPTYEQYF	TGTGCCAGCAGCTTATACCGGGATCCTACCTACGAGCAGTACTTC
TRBV5-1	NA	TRBJ2-1	NA	CASSVMGGSISEQFF	TGCGCCAGCAGCGTGATGGGAGGCTCCATCTCCGAGCAGTTCTTC
TRBV5-1	NA	TRBJ1-5	NA	CASSLWAGDNQPQHF	TGCGCCAGCAGCTTGTGGGCGGGGGATAATCAGCCCCAGCATTTT
TRBV9	NA	TRBJ2-1	TRBD2	CASRGTSGNEQFF	TGTGCCAGCAGGGGGACTAGCGGTAATGAGCAGTTCTTC
TRBV19	NA	TRBJ2-7	TRBD2	CASIRKLAVFYEQYF	TGTGCCAGTATACGGAAACTAGCGGTTTTCTACGAGCAGTACTTC
TRBV9	NA	TRBJ2-6	NA	CASSVGSRTASGANVLTF	TGTGCCAGCAGCGTAGGTTCTCGTACAGCCTCTGGGGCCAACGTCCTGACTTTC
TRBV30	NA	TRBJ1-1	NA	CAWSQGESGVNTEAFF	TGTGCCTGGAGTCAAGGGGAGTCGGGGGTGAACACTGAAGCTTTCTTT
TRBV5-1	NA	TRBJ2-5	NA	CASSLAVTSVPSETQYF	TGCGCCAGCAGCTTGGCCGTGACTAGTGTTCCCTCGGAGACCCAGTACTTC
TRBV5-4	NA	TRBJ1-4	NA	CASSRGSPRALNEKLFF	TGTGCCAGCAGCCGAGGATCCCCCCGAGCCCTGAATGAAAAACTGTTTTTT
TRBV6-1	NA	TRBJ1-2	NA	CASTPLGGEYGYTF	TGTGCCAGCACCCCCCTCGGAGGAGAATATGGCTACACCTTC
TRBV2	NA	TRBJ2-1	NA	CASRGEGYNEQFF	TGTGCCAGCAGGGGAGAGGGATACAATGAGCAGTTCTTC
TRBV7-9	NA	TRBJ1-5	NA	CASSFSRGDSQPQHF	TGTGCCAGCAGCTTTAGTAGGGGCGATAGTCAGCCCCAGCATTTT
TRBV6-1	NA	TRBJ1-1	NA	CASGRQAATEAFF	TGTGCCAGCGGGAGACAGGCGGCCACTGAAGCTTTCTTT
TRBV7-9	NA	TRBJ2-7	TRBD2	CASSPRGVGSYEQYF	TGTGCCAGCAGCCCCCGGGGGGTTGGCTCCTACGAGCAGTACTTC
TRBV4-1	NA	TRBJ1-4	NA	CASSQGHTNEKLFF	TGCGCCAGCAGCCAAGGGCATACTAATGAAAAACTGTTTTTT
TRBV6-5	NA	TRBJ2-7	TRBD2	CASSAAGGGYEQYF	TGTGCCAGCAGTGCAGCGGGAGGAGGCTACGAGCAGTACTTC
TRBV19	NA	TRBJ2-5	TRBD2	CASSIIAGGEETQYF	TGTGCCAGTAGTATAATAGCGGGAGGTGAAGAGACCCAGTACTTC
TRBV5-5	NA	TRBJ1-5	TRBD1	CASSRTGTGAQPQHF	TGTGCCAGCAGCCGGACCGGGACAGGGGCCCAGCCCCAGCATTTT
TRBV6-5	NA	TRBJ2-2	NA	CASSYSRGSAGELFF	TGTGCCAGCAGTTACTCAAGGGGTTCGGCCGGGGAGCTGTTTTTT
TRBV28	NA	TRBJ2-2	NA	CASSLGHFTGELFF	TGTGCCAGCAGCCTAGGACATTTCACCGGGGAGCTGTTTTTT
TRBV11-2	NA	TRBJ2-7	TRBD1	CASSLGQGSAEQYF	TGTGCCAGCAGCCTTGGACAGGGTTCAGCCGAGCAGTACTTC
TRBV5-4	NA	TRBJ1-4	NA	CASSSQSTNEKLFF	TGTGCCAGCAGCTCCCAGTCAACTAATGAAAAACTGTTTTTT
TRBV15	NA	TRBJ2-7	TRBD2	CATGRLAGSHEQYF	TGTGCCACCGGACGACTAGCGGGTTCTCACGAGCAGTACTTC
TRBV4-3	NA	TRBJ1-5	NA	CASSQAGALNQPQHF	TGCGCCAGCAGCCAAGCGGGAGCCCTCAATCAGCCCCAGCATTTT
TRBV9	NA	TRBJ2-2	NA	CASSVEEDGELFF	TGTGCCAGCAGCGTTGAAGAGGACGGGGAGCTGTTTTTT
TRBV5-6	NA	TRBJ1-2	TRBD1	CASRLRGEGYGYTF	TGTGCCAGCAGACTCAGGGGGGAAGGCTATGGCTACACCTTC
TRBV6-6	NA	TRBJ2-5	TRBD2	CASKARREEETQYF	TGTGCCAGCAAGGCTCGGCGGGAGGAAGAGACCCAGTACTTC
TRBV10-3	NA	TRBJ1-1	TRBD1	CAIRKTGASGTEAFF	TGTGCCATCAGAAAGACAGGGGCGAGTGGCACTGAAGCTTTCTTT
TRBV10-3	NA	TRBJ2-7	NA	CAISDTGHPYEQYF	TGTGCCATCAGTGATACGGGACACCCCTACGAGCAGTACTTC
TRBV5-4	NA	TRBJ2-7	TRBD2	CASSLFGRHEQYF	TGTGCCAGCAGCTTGTTCGGGAGGCACGAGCAGTACTTC
TRBV29-1	NA	TRBJ2-1	NA	CSVWTSLDEQFF	TGCAGCGTTTGGACATCCTTGGATGAGCAGTTCTTC
TRBV20-1	NA	TRBJ1-4	NA	CSASRDLSLFF	TGCAGTGCTAGTCGGGACTTATCGCTGTTTTTT
TRBV5-1	NA	TRBJ2-6	NA	CASSSTGSGGANVLTF	TGCGCCAGCAGCTCCACAGGGTCGGGTGGGGCCAACGTCCTGACTTTC
TRBV27	few	TRBJ2-2	TRBD1	CASSFRPRGQGKTGELFF	TGTGCCAGCAGTTTCAGACCTAGAGGACAGGGGAAGACCGGGGAGCTGTTTTTT
TRBV19	once	TRBJ2-7	NA	CASSTLDEQYF	TGTGCCAGTAGTACCCTAGACGAGCAGTACTTC
TRBV28	NA	TRBJ2-2	NA	CASSSGGELFF	TGTGCCAGCAGTTCCGGGGGGGAGCTGTTTTTT